The clone carrying this TCR beta chain was seen just once. Profiling relied on immunoSEQ multiplex PCR, and the TCRdb table lists in-frame clones only, not all of them. The sample lists fewer than 40,000 clones; 92% were seen once. This sample is drawn from a study of T cell changes during pregnancy in multiple sclerosis. The receptor was isolated from a female donor in good health, enrolled as a control in a pregnancy study. Sequencing was performed on CD4+ T cells from peripheral blood mononuclear cells, taken after pregnancy.

The CDR3, as DNA: TGTGCCAGCAGCGGACTAGCGGGAGCAGGGATTGGGCAGTTCTTC. Its translation is CASSGLAGAGIGQFF. The chain joins TRBV5-5 to TRBJ2-1; 13 bases are shared with TRBD2. There are 15 residues in the CDR3. The V gene end was trimmed by 4 bases and the J gene end by 12 bases; junction bases not matched to a gene: 10. Germline V gene lookup returns CDR1 SGHKS and CDR2 YYEKEE (reference sequence).